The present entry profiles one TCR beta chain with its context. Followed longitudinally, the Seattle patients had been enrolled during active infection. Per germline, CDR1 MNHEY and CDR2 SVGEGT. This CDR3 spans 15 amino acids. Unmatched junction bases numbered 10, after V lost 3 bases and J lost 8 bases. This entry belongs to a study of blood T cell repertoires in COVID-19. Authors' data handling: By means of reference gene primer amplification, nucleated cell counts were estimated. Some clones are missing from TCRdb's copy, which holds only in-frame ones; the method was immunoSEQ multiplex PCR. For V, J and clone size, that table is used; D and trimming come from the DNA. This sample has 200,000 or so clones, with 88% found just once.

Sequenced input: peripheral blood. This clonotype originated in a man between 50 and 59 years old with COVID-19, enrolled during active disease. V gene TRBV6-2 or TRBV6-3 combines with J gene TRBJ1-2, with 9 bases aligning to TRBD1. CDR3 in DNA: TGTGCCAGCAGTTATACGCCGGGACAGGGACGCGGCTACACCTTC. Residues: CASSYTPGQGRGYTF.